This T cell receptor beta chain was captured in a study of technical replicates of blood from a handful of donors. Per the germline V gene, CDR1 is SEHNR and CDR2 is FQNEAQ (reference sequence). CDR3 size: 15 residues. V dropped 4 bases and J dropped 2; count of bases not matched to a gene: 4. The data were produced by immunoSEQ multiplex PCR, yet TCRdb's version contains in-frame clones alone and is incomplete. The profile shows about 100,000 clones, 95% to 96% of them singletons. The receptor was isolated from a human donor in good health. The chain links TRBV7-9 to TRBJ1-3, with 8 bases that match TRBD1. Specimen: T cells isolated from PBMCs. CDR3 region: CASSSGTGAGNTIYF. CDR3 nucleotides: TGTGCCAGCAGCTCCGGGACAGGCGCTGGAAACACCATATATTTT.